This TCR beta chain was recovered during a study of blood T cell repertoires in COVID-19. Germline V gene lookup returns CDR1 MNHEY and CDR2 SVGEGT. V was cut by 5 bases and J by 6 bases, with 14 bases left in between. This CDR3 contains 14 residues. In the original processing: Amplification with reference gene primers provided the estimates of nucleated cell counts. Repertoires were generated with immunoSEQ multiplex PCR, while TCRdb's copy carries only in-frame clones and drops some. V, J and clone size derive from that table, while D and trimming were established from the DNA sequence. The table has some 46,000 clones, under 85% seen once.

Sequencing used peripheral blood. The rearrangement links TRBV6-2 or TRBV6-3 to TRBJ2-1; maybe TRBD2 (7 bases). The receptor comes from a man aged 55 to 70 with active COVID-19. The CDR3 sequence: CASSAGAPSNEQFF. CDR3 sequence (DNA): TGTGCCAGCAGTGCGGGGGCCCCATCCAATGAGCAGTTCTTC.